These T cell receptor beta chains were read from a single sample in a study of cytomegalovirus exposure and HLA in healthy donors. The assay was immunoSEQ multiplex PCR, and TCRdb's table has in-frame clones only and misses some. This sample has 130,000 to 150,000 clones, with roughly 79% found just once. Sequenced input: PBMCs. The receptors were sampled from a woman between 40 and 55 years old in good health and CMV-seropositive. CDR3s include the opening cysteine and the closing phenylalanine or tryptophan. The order of the fields is clone size, V gene, J gene, D gene, CDR3 protein, CDR3 DNA. A D gene is named only where the DNA matches it firmly. The listing skips clone size in some rows; elsewhere it reads once, few, many or a size class.

size: many
V: TRBV5-6
J: TRBJ2-1
D: TRBD2
CDR3: CASSLGTSGGAKNEQFF
DNA: TGTGCCAGCAGCTTGGGTACTAGCGGGGGGGCCAAAAATGAGCAGTTCTTC

size: .
V: TRBV23-1
J: TRBJ2-6
D: TRBD1
CDR3: CASDFDGDSANSGANVLTF
DNA: TGCGCCAGCGACTTCGACGGGGACAGTGCTAACTCTGGGGCCAACGTCCTGACTTTC

size: once
V: TRBV5-4
J: TRBJ2-7
D: TRBD2
CDR3: CASSLEGVAGLPSPF
DNA: TGTGCCAGCAGCTTGGAGGGGGTAGCGGGGCTGCCTTCTCCCTTC

size: .
V: TRBV18
J: TRBJ2-7
D: TRBD2
CDR3: CASSQTLAGGTSYEQYF
DNA: TGTGCCAGCTCACAAACTCTAGCGGGGGGGACCTCCTACGAGCAGTACTTC

size: .
V: TRBV28
J: TRBJ1-3
D: TRBD1
CDR3: CASSLTGDGGNTIYF
DNA: TGTGCCAGCAGTTTGACAGGGGATGGTGGAAACACCATATATTTT

size: .
V: TRBV19
J: TRBJ1-2
D: TRBD1
CDR3: CASTRDSPYGYTF
DNA: TGTGCCAGTACGCGGGACAGCCCCTATGGCTACACCTTC

size: .
V: TRBV30
J: TRBJ2-4
D: .
CDR3: CAWSAGGILAKNIQYF
DNA: TGTGCCTGGAGTGCTGGAGGTATACTAGCCAAAAACATTCAGTACTTC

size: .
V: TRBV7-6
J: TRBJ1-1
D: .
CDR3: CASSPSPPSADGRTEAFF
DNA: TGTGCCAGCAGCCCCTCTCCCCCGTCAGCGGACGGGAGGACTGAAGCTTTCTTT

size: .
V: TRBV2
J: TRBJ2-5
D: TRBD1
CDR3: CASAGQGPGTQYF
DNA: TGTGCCAGCGCGGGACAGGGGCCAGGGACCCAGTACTTC

size: .
V: TRBV5-6
J: TRBJ2-7
D: .
CDR3: CASSTGYEQYF
DNA: TGTGCCAGCAGCACGGGGTACGAGCAGTACTTC

size: .
V: TRBV6-5
J: TRBJ1-4
D: TRBD1
CDR3: CASSEIGQAKKLFF
DNA: TGTGCCAGCAGTGAAATAGGACAGGCTAAAAAACTGTTTTTT

size: .
V: TRBV5-6
J: TRBJ1-4
D: TRBD1
CDR3: CASSLTGDTATNEKLFF
DNA: TGTGCCAGCAGCCTGACAGGGGATACTGCAACTAATGAAAAACTGTTTTTT

size: .
V: TRBV2
J: TRBJ1-2
D: TRBD1
CDR3: CASSDGQGAF
DNA: TGTGCCAGCAGTGATGGGCAGGGGGCGTTC

size: once
V: TRBV7-2
J: TRBJ1-3
D: .
CDR3: CASSAQGSPGNTIYF
DNA: TGTGCCAGCAGCGCCCAGGGTAGCCCTGGAAACACCATATATTTT

size: .
V: TRBV19
J: TRBJ1-4
D: .
CDR3: CASSLEIGKLFF
DNA: TGTGCCAGTAGTCTAGAGATCGGAAAACTGTTTTTT

size: .
V: TRBV5-1
J: TRBJ2-1
D: TRBD2
CDR3: CASSLTSGSYNEQFF
DNA: TGCGCCAGCAGCTTGACTAGCGGGTCCTACAATGAGCAGTTCTTC

size: .
V: TRBV20-1
J: TRBJ2-3
D: .
CDR3: CSATRGDTQYF
DNA: TGCAGTGCTACGAGAGGAGATACGCAGTATTTT

size: .
V: TRBV6-1
J: TRBJ1-4
D: .
CDR3: CASSAGSWEKLFF
DNA: TGTGCCAGCAGTGCGGGGTCATGGGAAAAACTGTTTTTT

size: .
V: TRBV11-2
J: TRBJ2-3
D: TRBD2
CDR3: CASSLVRRLAGGNTDTQYF
DNA: TGTGCCAGCAGCTTAGTAAGGAGACTAGCGGGGGGAAACACAGATACGCAGTATTTT

size: .
V: TRBV11-2
J: TRBJ2-1
D: TRBD2
CDR3: CASSLSVSGGSNEQFF
DNA: TGTGCCAGCAGCTTATCCGTCAGCGGGGGTAGTAATGAGCAGTTCTTC

size: .
V: TRBV5-1
J: TRBJ1-2
D: .
CDR3: CASRPSSGPGGYTF
DNA: TGCGCCAGCAGGCCCAGTTCCGGTCCGGGTGGCTACACCTTC

size: .
V: TRBV9
J: TRBJ2-2
D: TRBD2
CDR3: CASSTYSGGTGELFF
DNA: TGTGCCAGCAGCACCTATAGCGGGGGAACCGGGGAGCTGTTTTTT

size: .
V: TRBV19
J: TRBJ1-6
D: .
CDR3: CASTLSRGLYNSPLHF
DNA: TGTGCCAGTACCCTCTCTAGGGGCTTATACAATTCACCCCTCCACTTT

size: .
V: TRBV2
J: TRBJ1-5
D: .
CDR3: CASSERGGYSNQPQHF
DNA: TGTGCCAGCAGTGAAAGGGGCGGATATAGCAATCAGCCCCAGCATTTT

size: .
V: TRBV5-1
J: TRBJ2-1
D: TRBD2
CDR3: CASSLGGGGSFDEQFF
DNA: TGCGCCAGCAGCTTGGGAGGCGGGGGGTCCTTCGATGAGCAGTTCTTC

size: few
V: TRBV6-1
J: TRBJ1-1
D: .
CDR3: CASLYRVAEAFF
DNA: TGTGCCAGCCTATACAGGGTCGCTGAAGCTTTCTTT

size: .
V: TRBV9
J: TRBJ2-1
D: .
CDR3: CASSVAPRGGGAYNEQFF
DNA: TGTGCCAGCAGCGTTGCCCCCCGTGGAGGGGGGGCCTACAATGAGCAGTTCTTC

size: .
V: TRBV6-5
J: TRBJ1-5
D: .
CDR3: CASSYSTSPDQPQHF
DNA: TGTGCCAGCAGTTACTCCACGTCACCGGATCAGCCCCAGCATTTT

size: .
V: TRBV7-2
J: TRBJ1-1
D: TRBD1
CDR3: CASSQDRVNTEAFF
DNA: TGTGCCAGCAGCCAGGACAGGGTGAACACTGAAGCTTTCTTT

size: .
V: TRBV6-5
J: TRBJ1-1
D: .
CDR3: CASSYSKDSYCFF
DNA: TGTGCCAGCAGTTACTCGAAGGACTCCTACTGTTTCTTT

size: .
V: TRBV7-3
J: TRBJ2-2
D: .
CDR3: CASSPRQNTGELFF
DNA: TGTGCCAGCAGCCCCCGACAGAACACCGGGGAGCTGTTTTTT

size: .
V: TRBV28
J: TRBJ2-7
D: .
CDR3: CASSLGGPAYEQYF
DNA: TGTGCCAGCAGTTTAGGTGGCCCAGCCTACGAGCAGTACTTC

size: .
V: TRBV11-1
J: TRBJ1-2
D: TRBD1
CDR3: CASSVGQGSDGYTF
DNA: TGTGCCAGCAGCGTCGGACAGGGCTCTGATGGCTACACCTTC

size: .
V: TRBV6-5
J: TRBJ1-6
D: TRBD1
CDR3: CASRLGQGPSPLHF
DNA: TGTGCCAGCAGACTGGGACAGGGACCTTCACCCCTCCACTTT

size: .
V: TRBV19
J: TRBJ2-7
D: TRBD2
CDR3: CASSTLSAGGTYEQYF
DNA: TGTGCCAGTAGTACTCTCTCAGCGGGGGGTACCTACGAGCAGTACTTC

size: .
V: TRBV30
J: TRBJ1-2
D: TRBD1
CDR3: CAWRPRGTGAFYGYTF
DNA: TGTGCCTGGAGACCTCGGGGGACAGGGGCGTTCTATGGCTACACCTTC

size: .
V: TRBV7-3
J: TRBJ1-6
D: .
CDR3: CAANAVVNSPLHF
DNA: TGTGCCGCTAACGCGGTGGTTAATTCACCCCTCCACTTT

size: .
V: TRBV9
J: TRBJ2-3
D: TRBD2
CDR3: CASSVVGAGVADTQYF
DNA: TGTGCCAGCAGCGTAGTCGGGGCGGGGGTGGCAGATACGCAGTATTTT

size: few
V: TRBV19
J: TRBJ1-3
D: .
CDR3: CASMTGLSGNTIYF
DNA: TGTGCCAGTATGACAGGTCTCTCTGGAAACACCATATATTTT

size: .
V: TRBV6-1
J: TRBJ2-5
D: TRBD2
CDR3: CASMLGGHGGETQYF
DNA: TGTGCCAGCATGCTCGGAGGGCACGGGGGGGAGACCCAGTACTTC

size: .
V: TRBV6-1
J: TRBJ2-7
D: .
CDR3: CASTKTWQTHEQYF
DNA: TGTGCCAGCACTAAGACATGGCAAACCCACGAGCAGTACTTC

size: once
V: TRBV5-4
J: TRBJ1-6
D: .
CDR3: CASSGADIRGGSLHF
DNA: TGTGCCAGCAGCGGTGCGGATATTCGGGGAGGATCCCTCCACTTT

size: .
V: TRBV5-6
J: TRBJ1-6
D: TRBD1
CDR3: CASSLGTGNSSPLHF
DNA: TGTGCCAGCAGCTTAGGGACAGGGAATAGTTCACCCCTCCACTTT

size: .
V: TRBV19
J: TRBJ1-6
D: .
CDR3: CASSNVGAGSPLHF
DNA: TGTGCCAGTAGTAATGTGGGGGCTGGTTCACCCCTCCACTTT

size: .
V: TRBV29-1
J: TRBJ2-1
D: TRBD2
CDR3: CSASGTSGEGFF
DNA: TGCAGCGCGTCCGGGACTAGCGGGGAAGGGTTCTTC

size: .
V: TRBV7-9
J: TRBJ1-2
D: .
CDR3: CASSLTTEGYTF
DNA: TGTGCCAGCAGCTTAACCACTGAGGGCTACACCTTC

size: .
V: TRBV15
J: TRBJ2-2
D: TRBD1
CDR3: CATSRTGDTGELFF
DNA: TGTGCCACCAGCAGGACAGGGGACACCGGGGAGCTGTTTTTT

size: .
V: TRBV5-1
J: TRBJ1-6
D: .
CDR3: CASSLAGRSPLHF
DNA: TGCGCCAGCAGCTTGGCAGGGCGGTCACCCCTCCACTTT

size: .
V: TRBV2
J: TRBJ2-2
D: TRBD1
CDR3: CASRSGQSTGELFF
DNA: TGTGCCAGCAGGTCGGGACAGAGCACCGGGGAGCTGTTTTTT

size: .
V: TRBV18
J: TRBJ2-5
D: TRBD1
CDR3: CASSPRGQSQETQYF
DNA: TGTGCCAGCTCACCACGGGGACAGTCCCAAGAGACCCAGTACTTC

size: .
V: TRBV7-9
J: TRBJ2-5
D: TRBD2
CDR3: CSSSLAGGRKQETQYF
DNA: TGTTCCAGCAGCTTAGCGGGGGGGCGAAAACAAGAGACCCAGTACTTC

size: .
V: TRBV5-1
J: TRBJ2-7
D: .
CDR3: CASSPRGQGTEQYF
DNA: TGCGCCAGCAGCCCAAGAGGGCAGGGGACCGAGCAGTACTTC

size: .
V: TRBV4-1
J: TRBJ2-7
D: TRBD2
CDR3: CASSQAPSGTYEQYF
DNA: TGCGCCAGCAGCCAAGCCCCTAGCGGAACCTACGAGCAGTACTTC

size: .
V: TRBV9
J: TRBJ2-1
D: .
CDR3: CASSVGYSSYNEQFF
DNA: TGTGCCAGCAGCGTAGGTTACAGTTCCTACAATGAGCAGTTCTTC

size: .
V: TRBV6-5
J: TRBJ2-7
D: .
CDR3: CASSYSSGSLGEQYF
DNA: TGTGCCAGCAGTTACTCCTCGGGGTCCCTCGGGGAGCAGTACTTC

size: .
V: TRBV11-1
J: TRBJ2-1
D: TRBD2
CDR3: CASSQTSGVLNEQFF
DNA: TGTGCCAGCAGCCAAACTAGCGGGGTCCTCAATGAGCAGTTCTTC

size: .
V: TRBV5-6
J: TRBJ1-2
D: .
CDR3: CASSLGSGFGYTF
DNA: TGTGCCAGCAGCTTGGGTAGCGGGTTCGGCTACACCTTC

size: .
V: TRBV5-6
J: TRBJ1-1
D: .
CDR3: CATFARTVKYSNTEAFF
DNA: TGTGCCACCTTCGCGAGGACAGTCAAATATTCGAACACTGAAGCTTTCTTT

size: .
V: TRBV6-1
J: TRBJ2-7
D: .
CDR3: CASSETPTEAYEQYF
DNA: TGTGCCAGCAGTGAGACGCCGACAGAGGCCTACGAGCAGTACTTC